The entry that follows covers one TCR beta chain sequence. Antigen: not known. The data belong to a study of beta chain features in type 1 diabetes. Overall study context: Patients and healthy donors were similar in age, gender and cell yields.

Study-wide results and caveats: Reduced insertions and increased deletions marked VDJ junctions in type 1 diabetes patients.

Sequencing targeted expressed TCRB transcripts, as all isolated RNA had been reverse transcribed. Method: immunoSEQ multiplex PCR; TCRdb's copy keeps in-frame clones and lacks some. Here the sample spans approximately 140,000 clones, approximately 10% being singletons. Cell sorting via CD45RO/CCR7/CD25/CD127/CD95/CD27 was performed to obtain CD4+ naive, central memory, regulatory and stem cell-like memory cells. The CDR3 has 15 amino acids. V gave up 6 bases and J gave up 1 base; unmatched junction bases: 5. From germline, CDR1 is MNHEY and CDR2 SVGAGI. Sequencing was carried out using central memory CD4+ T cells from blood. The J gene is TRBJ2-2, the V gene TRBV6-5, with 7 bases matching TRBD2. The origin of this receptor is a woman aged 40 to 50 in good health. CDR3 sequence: CASRVRGLNTGELFF. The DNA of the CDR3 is TGTGCCAGCAGGGTGCGGGGGTTGAACACCGGGGAGCTGTTTTTT.